This T cell receptor beta chain was documented in a study of T cell responses to AZD1222 COVID-19 vaccine. With respect to this clone: The antigen is undetermined.

TCRdb keeps only in-frame clones here, not all; method: immunoSEQ multiplex PCR. Here the sample spans 200,000 to 300,000 clones, 80% to 95% being singletons. Study-level findings and limits: Among vaccine-associated CD4 TCRs, coverage spanned spike, with dominance at 160-218 and 743-854.

Germline V gives CDR1 LNHDA, CDR2 SQIVND (reference sequence). The junction had 5 bases not matched to a gene; V was cut back by 3 bases and J by 7 bases. The CDR3 covers 13 residues. The sample here was peripheral blood, taken on day 0 of AZD1222 vaccination. V and J are TRBV19 and TRBJ1-1; 7 nucleotides line up with TRBD1. This sequence was found in an adult in good health. CDR3 in amino acids: CASSMGYRGEAFF. The CDR3 region has the DNA TGTGCCAGTAGTATGGGCTACAGGGGTGAAGCTTTCTTT.